These T cell receptor beta chains were read from a single sample in a study of T cell responses to AZD1222 COVID-19 vaccine. Assay: immunoSEQ multiplex PCR; the TCRdb copy retains only in-frame clones and omits some. The data show fewer than 200,000 clones, 85% to 90% seen once. The input for sequencing was peripheral blood, taken on day 0 of AZD1222 vaccination. Every receptor here comes from an adult in good health. The CDR3 runs from the conserved cysteine through the conserved F or W. A D gene is named only where the DNA matches it firmly. Clone size appears in some rows only: once, few, many, or a class for an expanded clone.

J gene,V gene,D gene,clone size,CDR3 protein,CDR3 DNA
TRBJ2-2,TRBV7-2,.,.,CASSSRTATNTGELFF,TGTGCCAGCAGCTCCCGGACGGCTACGAACACCGGGGAGCTGTTTTTT
TRBJ1-1,TRBV4-1,.,.,CASSQVRLSTYMDTEAFF,TGCGCCAGCAGCCAAGTTCGCCTCTCAACGTATATGGACACTGAAGCTTTCTTT
TRBJ2-1,TRBV3-1/TRBV3-2,.,.,CASSQTDLFNEQFF,TGTGCCAGCAGCCAGACGGACTTATTCAATGAGCAGTTCTTC
TRBJ2-1,TRBV6-2/TRBV6-3,TRBD2,once,CASSVRGGSSYNEQFF,TGTGCCAGCAGTGTACGGGGGGGGAGCTCCTACAATGAGCAGTTCTTC
TRBJ1-4,TRBV5-4,TRBD1,.,CASSRGQVNEKLFF,TGTGCCAGCAGCAGGGGACAGGTCAATGAAAAACTGTTTTTT
TRBJ2-5,TRBV29-1,.,.,CSVAGGDSTETQYF,TGCAGCGTTGCCGGGGGGGACAGTACGGAGACCCAGTACTTC
TRBJ1-4,TRBV13,.,.,CASSLVGGNEKLFF,TGTGCCAGCAGCTTAGTAGGGGGTAATGAAAAACTGTTTTTT
TRBJ2-1,TRBV6-5,TRBD1,.,CASRRTGSVSDEQFF,TGTGCCAGCAGGAGGACAGGGAGTGTCTCCGATGAGCAGTTCTTC
TRBJ1-6,TRBV5-6,.,.,CASSPTDPSSYNSPLHF,TGTGCCAGCAGCCCGACAGATCCAAGCTCCTATAATTCACCCCTCCACTTT
TRBJ2-2,TRBV7-3,.,.,CASSLNPRGGTGELFF,TGTGCCAGCAGCTTAAACCCCCGGGGAGGCACCGGGGAGCTGTTTTTT
TRBJ2-7,TRBV21-1,.,.,CASSLPSGEQYF,TGTGCCAGCAGCCTCCCGTCCGGGGAGCAGTACTTC
TRBJ2-3,TRBV30,.,.,CAWSVSDTQYF,TGTGCCTGGAGTGTATCGGATACGCAGTATTTT
TRBJ2-6,TRBV24-1,.,.,CATSDSRGAPDSGANVLTF,TGTGCCACCAGTGATTCGCGGGGAGCTCCAGACTCTGGGGCCAACGTCCTGACTTTC
TRBJ1-2,TRBV10-1,.,.,CASSESFYGYTF,TGCGCCAGCAGTGAGAGTTTCTATGGCTACACCTTC
TRBJ2-7,TRBV5-1,.,.,CASSAAPYEQYF,TGCGCCAGCAGCGCGGCGCCCTACGAGCAGTACTTC
TRBJ2-1,TRBV9,.,.,CASRKSTESSYNEQFF,TGTGCCAGCAGAAAATCCACAGAGAGCTCCTACAATGAGCAGTTCTTC
TRBJ2-4,TRBV28,TRBD1,.,CASSTGTGGNIQYF,TGTGCCAGCAGTACCGGGACAGGGGGCAACATTCAGTACTTC
TRBJ2-3,TRBV7-9,.,once,CASSTDPNTQYF,TGTGCCAGCAGCACGGATCCAAATACGCAGTATTTT
TRBJ2-5,TRBV7-9,.,.,CASSLRGSEQETQYF,TGTGCCAGCAGCTTAAGAGGGAGCGAGCAAGAGACCCAGTACTTC
TRBJ1-2,TRBV12-3/TRBV12-4,.,once,CASSPNRGGYTF,TGTGCCAGCAGTCCTAATAGGGGGGGCTACACCTTC
TRBJ1-1,TRBV25-1,.,.,CASSEFIGTMEAFF,TGTGCCAGCAGTGAATTTATAGGGACAATGGAAGCTTTCTTT
TRBJ1-3,TRBV27,.,.,CASSSPSSGTGNTIYF,TGTGCCAGCAGTTCCCCAAGCAGCGGTACTGGAAACACCATATATTTT
TRBJ2-5,TRBV5-1,.,.,CASSSTGGGQTQYF,TGCGCCAGCAGCTCTACAGGGGGAGGGCAGACCCAGTACTTC
TRBJ2-7,TRBV10-3,TRBD1,.,CATGDRDRVVYEQYF,TGTGCCACCGGAGACCGGGACAGGGTGGTCTACGAGCAGTACTTC
TRBJ1-2,TRBV30,.,.,CAWGFGRGYTF,TGTGCCTGGGGCTTTGGGCGGGGCTACACCTTC
TRBJ1-6,TRBV4-1,TRBD1,.,CASSQDRFDRQGYNSPLHF,TGCGCCAGCAGCCAAGATCGCTTTGACCGACAGGGGTATAATTCACCCCTCCACTTT
TRBJ1-2,TRBV19,.,.,CASSDGLSVYGYTF,TGTGCCAGTTCAGACGGACTGAGTGTCTATGGCTACACCTTC
TRBJ1-4,TRBV28,.,.,CASSLVTVNEKLFF,TGTGCCAGCAGTTTGGTGACAGTAAATGAAAAACTGTTTTTT
TRBJ1-2,TRBV29-1,.,.,CSVEDRGAQKDGYTF,TGCAGCGTTGAAGATAGGGGGGCCCAGAAGGATGGCTACACCTTC
TRBJ2-2,TRBV7-2,.,.,CASRSRGTSSPGELFF,TGTGCCAGCAGGTCCAGAGGGACCTCGTCCCCCGGGGAGCTGTTTTTT
TRBJ1-4,TRBV28,TRBD1,.,CASSWDRGRLFF,TGTGCCAGCAGTTGGGACAGGGGGAGACTGTTTTTT
TRBJ1-2,TRBV6-5,TRBD1,.,CASSSSRQGGYTF,TGTGCCAGCAGCAGTTCCCGACAGGGCGGCTACACCTTC
TRBJ2-7,TRBV3-1/TRBV3-2,.,.,CASSQGGSAYYEQYF,TGTGCCAGCAGCCAAGGGGGCTCAGCATACTACGAGCAGTACTTC
TRBJ2-1,TRBV27,TRBD2,.,CASSRRTGLAGYNEQFF,TGTGCCAGCAGCCGCCGGACGGGACTAGCGGGGTACAATGAGCAGTTCTTC
TRBJ1-2,TRBV24-1,.,.,CATSETEIYGYTF,TGTGCCACCAGTGAAACAGAAATCTATGGCTACACCTTC
TRBJ1-6,TRBV2,TRBD1,.,CASSVGGQNNSPLHF,TGTGCCAGCAGTGTGGGGGGACAGAATAATTCACCCCTCCACTTT
TRBJ2-3,TRBV6-5,TRBD2,.,CASRSAGGYTQYF,TGTGCCAGCCGTTCCGCGGGGGGATATACGCAGTATTTT
TRBJ2-7,TRBV6-2/TRBV6-3,.,.,CASSYFRQPGSYEQYF,TGTGCCAGCAGTTACTTTAGGCAGCCTGGGAGCTACGAGCAGTACTTC
TRBJ2-7,TRBV28,TRBD2,few,CASTSGTSGRYHEQYF,TGTGCCAGCACCTCCGGGACTAGCGGGAGATATCACGAGCAGTACTTC
TRBJ2-2,TRBV6-2/TRBV6-3,TRBD2,.,CASSLIRTSANTGELFF,TGTGCCAGCAGCCTCATTAGGACTAGTGCGAACACCGGGGAGCTGTTTTTT
TRBJ2-1,TRBV6-4,TRBD2,.,CASSDRLAGEQFF,TGTGCCAGCAGTGACAGACTAGCGGGCGAGCAGTTCTTC
TRBJ1-2,TRBV19,TRBD1,once,CASIGQGAGGYTF,TGTGCCAGTATTGGTCAGGGGGCAGGTGGCTACACCTTC
TRBJ1-4,TRBV2,TRBD1,.,CASSPDRARRANEKLFF,TGTGCCAGCAGTCCCGACAGGGCCCGGAGAGCTAATGAAAAACTGTTTTTT
TRBJ2-7,TRBV7-9,.,.,CASSGSGHEQYF,TGTGCCAGCAGCGGCAGCGGTCACGAGCAGTACTTC
TRBJ2-1,TRBV9,.,.,CASSVSLGVFYNEQFF,TGTGCCAGCAGCGTATCGTTGGGAGTGTTTTACAATGAGCAGTTCTTC
TRBJ1-5,TRBV7-2,.,.,CASSRTHRADSNQPQHF,TGTGCCAGCAGCCGTACCCACAGGGCCGATAGCAATCAGCCCCAGCATTTT
TRBJ1-5,TRBV7-2,.,.,CASSPGPNNQPQHF,TGTGCCAGCAGCCCGGGACCGAACAATCAGCCCCAGCATTTT
TRBJ2-3,TRBV28,.,once,CASSFPQGRTDTQYF,TGTGCCAGCAGTTTCCCCCAAGGGCGCACAGATACGCAGTATTTT
TRBJ2-7,TRBV3-1/TRBV3-2,TRBD1,.,CASSRRNRGRGDEQYF,TGTGCCAGCAGCCGTAGGAACAGGGGGCGCGGCGACGAGCAGTACTTC
TRBJ1-5,TRBV27,TRBD1,.,CASSRQGGHQPQHF,TGTGCCAGCAGTCGACAGGGGGGGCATCAGCCCCAGCATTTT
TRBJ2-1,TRBV6-4,TRBD2,.,CASSILAGGYNEQFF,TGTGCCAGCAGTATCCTAGCGGGGGGTTACAATGAGCAGTTCTTC
TRBJ2-1,TRBV7-9,TRBD2,.,CASRLAGANEQFF,TGTGCCAGCAGACTAGCGGGAGCCAATGAGCAGTTCTTC
TRBJ2-5,TRBV24-1,.,.,CATSDSGTALQETQYF,TGTGCCACCAGTGATAGTGGGACCGCGCTCCAAGAGACCCAGTACTTC